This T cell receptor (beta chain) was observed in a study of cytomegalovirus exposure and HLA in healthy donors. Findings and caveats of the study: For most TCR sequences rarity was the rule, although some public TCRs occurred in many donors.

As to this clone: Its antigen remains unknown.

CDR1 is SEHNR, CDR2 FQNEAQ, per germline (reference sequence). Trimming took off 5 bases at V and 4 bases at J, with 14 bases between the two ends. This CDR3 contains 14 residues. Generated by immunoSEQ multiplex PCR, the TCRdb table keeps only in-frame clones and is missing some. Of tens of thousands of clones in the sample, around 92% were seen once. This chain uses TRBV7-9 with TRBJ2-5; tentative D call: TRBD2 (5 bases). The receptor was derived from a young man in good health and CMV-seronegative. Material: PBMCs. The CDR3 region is CASSPTQLVETQYF. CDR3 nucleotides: TGTGCCAGCAGCCCAACCCAACTAGTAGAGACCCAGTACTTC. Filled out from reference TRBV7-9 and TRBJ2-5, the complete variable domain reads DTGVSQNPRHKITKRGQNVTFRCDPISEHNRLYWYRQTLGQGPEFLTYFQNEAQLEKSRLLSDRFSAERPKGSFSTLEIQRTEQGDSAMYLCASSPTQLVETQYFGPGTRLLVL.